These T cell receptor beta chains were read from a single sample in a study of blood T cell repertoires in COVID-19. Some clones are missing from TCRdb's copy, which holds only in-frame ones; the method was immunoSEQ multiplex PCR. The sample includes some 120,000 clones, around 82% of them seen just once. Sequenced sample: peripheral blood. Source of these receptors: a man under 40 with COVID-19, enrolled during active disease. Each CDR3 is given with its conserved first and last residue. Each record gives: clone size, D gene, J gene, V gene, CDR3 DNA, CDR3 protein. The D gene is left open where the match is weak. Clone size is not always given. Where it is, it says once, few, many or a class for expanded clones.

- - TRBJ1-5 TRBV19 TGTGCCAGCAGGTCAACAGGGACGCTCAATCAGCCCCAGCATTTT CASRSTGTLNQPQHF
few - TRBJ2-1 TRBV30 TGTGCCTGGAGCCCGGGGGTAGCCATGGTTCATGAGCAGTTCTTC CAWSPGVAMVHEQFF
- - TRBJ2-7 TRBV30 TGTGCCTGGAGTTTGGACAGCTCCTACGAGCAGTACTTC CAWSLDSSYEQYF
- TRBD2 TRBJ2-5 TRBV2 TGTGCCAGCAGTGTGACTAGCGGGAGGGAGACCCAGTACTTC CASSVTSGRETQYF
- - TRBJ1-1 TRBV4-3 TGCGCCAGCAGCCAAGGTACCGGGGACACTGAAGCTTTCTTT CASSQGTGDTEAFF
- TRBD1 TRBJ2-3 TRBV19 TGTGCCAGTAGTCTGACAGGGAACACAGATACGCAGTATTTT CASSLTGNTDTQYF
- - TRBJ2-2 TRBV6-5 TGTGCCAGCACCCGCACCGGGGAGCTGTTTTTT CASTRTGELFF
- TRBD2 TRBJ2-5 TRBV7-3 TGTGCCAGCAGCTTCGGTAGCGGGAGGGCAGAGACCCAGTACTTC CASSFGSGRAETQYF
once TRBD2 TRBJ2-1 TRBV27 TGTGCCAGCAGTTACTCGACTAGCCAATACAATGAGCAGTTCTTC CASSYSTSQYNEQFF
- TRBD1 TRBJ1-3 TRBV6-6 TGTGCCAGCAGTCGTCAGGGGACAGGGGGTGGAAACACCATATATTTT CASSRQGTGGGNTIYF
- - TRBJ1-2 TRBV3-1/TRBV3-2 TGTGCCAGCAGCCCCCAGGCCCGGGGGGTCCTCTATGGCTACACCTTC CASSPQARGVLYGYTF
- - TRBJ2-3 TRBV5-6 TGTGCCAGCAGCCGTGGGGCAGCGCCTAGCACAGATACGCAGTATTTT CASSRGAAPSTDTQYF
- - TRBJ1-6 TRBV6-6 TGTGCCAGCAGTCGAGATAGCTCCTATAATTCACCCCTCCACTTT CASSRDSSYNSPLHF
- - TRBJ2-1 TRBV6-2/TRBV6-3 TGTGCCAGCAGCCCTAGGCAGGGCGCCATAAACAATGAGCAGTTCTTC CASSPRQGAINNEQFF
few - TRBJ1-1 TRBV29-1 TGCAGCGTTGAAGGGCCTAACACTGAAGCTTTCTTT CSVEGPNTEAFF
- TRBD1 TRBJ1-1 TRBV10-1 TGCGCCAGCAGTAAAGGACAGGTTAACACTGAAGCTTTCTTT CASSKGQVNTEAFF
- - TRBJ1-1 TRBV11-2 TGTGCCATCACAGTTAGGGGGGGGTACACTGAAGCTTTCTTT CAITVRGGYTEAFF
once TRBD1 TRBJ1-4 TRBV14 TGTGCCAGCAGCGATGACGGGACAGGGGACGGCGAAAAACTGTTTTTT CASSDDGTGDGEKLFF
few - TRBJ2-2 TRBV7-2 TGTGCCAGCAGCTCTCACAGGGTCACCGGGGAGCTGTTTTTT CASSSHRVTGELFF
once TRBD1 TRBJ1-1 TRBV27 TGTGCCAGCAGTCTACAGGGGGCGCGGACTGAAGCTTTCTTT CASSLQGARTEAFF
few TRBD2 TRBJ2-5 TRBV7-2 TGTGCCAGCAGCCCCTCTTTGCTTCGAGCGGGGGAACCTCAAGAGACCCAGTACTTC CASSPSLLRAGEPQETQYF
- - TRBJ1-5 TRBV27 TGTGCCAGCAGTTTATTCGGGGGGCCCGGAACGCCCCAGCATTTT CASSLFGGPGTPQHF
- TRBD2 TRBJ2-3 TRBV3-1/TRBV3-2 TGTGCCAGCAGACACCTAGCGGGGGGGAGCTACACAGATACGCAGTATTTT CASRHLAGGSYTDTQYF
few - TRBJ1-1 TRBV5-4 TGTGCCAGCAGCTTGGGACAGGTTATCGCTGAAGCTTTCTTT CASSLGQVIAEAFF